This is a list of T cell receptor beta chains from one sample in a study of blood T cell repertoires in COVID-19. The table came from immunoSEQ multiplex PCR; TCRdb's copy has only in-frame clones and leaves some out. Of around 25,000 clones in the sample, around 67% were seen once. Source material: peripheral blood. These TCRs come from a human donor in a cohort sampled during active or convalescent COVID-19. CDR3s include the opening cysteine and the closing phenylalanine or tryptophan. D genes are given only for firm matches. The size field is filled for only some rows; it gives once, few, many or a size class.

TRBV3-1/TRBV3-2	TRBJ2-7	NA	NA	CASSQGLLRSKQYF	TGTGCCAGCAGCCAAGGACTTCTGCGGAGCAAGCAGTACTTC
TRBV7-6	TRBJ1-1	NA	NA	CASSLRQMNTEAFF	TGTGCCAGCAGCTTGCGACAGATGAACACTGAAGCTTTCTTT
TRBV5-6	TRBJ1-1	NA	TRBD1	CASSLGDRGQDSTEAFF	TGTGCCAGCAGCCTAGGGGACAGGGGGCAAGATAGCACTGAAGCTTTCTTT
TRBV6-2/TRBV6-3	TRBJ2-3	few	TRBD2	CASSGTSGRVADTQYF	TGTGCCAGCAGTGGGACTAGCGGGAGAGTAGCAGATACGCAGTATTTT
TRBV13	TRBJ2-3	NA	NA	CASSPRAGADTQYF	TGTGCCAGCAGCCCAAGGGCCGGGGCAGATACGCAGTATTTT
TRBV7-2	TRBJ2-5	NA	TRBD2	CASSLWSSAGGQETQYF	TGTGCCAGCAGCTTATGGTCGAGTGCGGGGGGCCAAGAGACCCAGTACTTC
TRBV27	TRBJ1-6	NA	NA	CASSLRAGYYNSPLHF	TGTGCCAGCAGTCTCAGGGCAGGGTACTATAATTCACCCCTCCACTTT
TRBV7-9	TRBJ2-7	NA	NA	CASSFGNYEQYF	TGTGCCAGCAGCTTTGGCAACTACGAGCAGTACTTC
TRBV10-2	TRBJ1-2	NA	NA	CASSGPEANYGYTF	TGCGCCAGCAGTGGGCCAGAAGCTAACTATGGCTACACCTTC
TRBV28	TRBJ2-1	NA	NA	CASSGQQQFF	TGTGCCAGCAGCGGACAGCAGCAGTTCTTC
TRBV27	TRBJ1-1	NA	NA	CASSWARGGLNTEAFF	TGTGCCAGCAGTTGGGCCCGTGGGGGCCTGAACACTGAAGCTTTCTTT
TRBV19	TRBJ2-1	NA	TRBD2	CASSLTSGSLNNEQFF	TGTGCCAGTAGTTTGACTAGCGGGAGTCTCAACAATGAGCAGTTCTTC
TRBV28	TRBJ2-7	NA	NA	CASSSLGYEQYF	TGTGCCAGCAGTTCTCTAGGCTACGAGCAGTACTTC
TRBV7-8	TRBJ2-4	few	NA	CASSSEAGNIQYF	TGTGCCAGCAGTTCCGAGGCGGGGAACATTCAGTACTTC
TRBV28	TRBJ2-6	few	NA	CASSFLSGANVLTF	TGTGCCAGCAGTTTCCTCTCTGGGGCCAACGTCCTGACTTTC
TRBV10-3	TRBJ2-2	NA	TRBD1	CAISERGGQGSNTGELFF	TGTGCCATCAGTGAGCGGGGGGGACAGGGGTCCAACACCGGGGAGCTGTTTTTT